This T cell receptor (beta chain) was obtained from a study of PD-1 blockade in classical Hodgkin lymphoma. Between the trimmed V and J ends, which lost 0 bases and 5 bases, there was a span of 5 bases. The CDR3 covers 12 residues. Looked up from germline, CDR1 is SGHDT and CDR2 is YYEEEE. Each patient relapsed following autologous stem cell transplantation, and prior brentuximab vedotin exposure differed. Generated by immunoSEQ multiplex PCR, the TCRdb table keeps only in-frame clones and is missing some. The sample yields over 20,000 clones, 73% seen once. The rearrangement joins TRBV5-6 to TRBJ2-5; D gene uncertain. Sequences were derived from peripheral blood mononuclear cells (PBMCs), sampled before the second cycle of nivolumab. This receptor was obtained from a human donor with classical Hodgkin lymphoma. CDR3 sequence (DNA): TGTGCCAGCAGCTTGGCCGGGGAGACCCAGTACTTC. It encodes CASSLAGETQYF.